This T cell receptor beta chain emerged from a study of shared clonotypes between healthy human individuals. The naive CD8 fraction comprised CD45RO-negative cells positively selected for CCR7 and excluded terminally differentiated effector memory CD45RA+ cells. Produced via immunoSEQ multiplex PCR; TCRdb's table is partial and in-frame only. The table records about 590,000 clones, just under 97% of them present only once. V shed 6 bases and J shed 2 bases, with 19 bases lying between them. Germline V lookup: CDR1 MDHEN, CDR2 SYDVKM. The length of the CDR3 is 16 residues. The sequencing input was naive CD8+ T cells sorted from blood. This sequence was found in a young woman in good health. This chain connects TRBV28 to TRBJ2-5, with D perhaps matching TRBD2 (6 bases). CDR3 nucleotides: TGTGCCAGCAGCGCTACGGGAGAGTATTCTCAAGAGACCCAGTACTTC. Translation gives CASSATGEYSQETQYF.